The entry below gives a single T cell receptor (beta chain) sequence along with its context. The data were produced by immunoSEQ multiplex PCR, yet TCRdb's version contains in-frame clones alone and is incomplete. There are over 85,000 clones in the sample; 88% occur only once, and roughly 3.3% lies in the top ten. The data were obtained in a study of blood T cell repertoires in COVID-19. CDR1 is GTSNPN, CDR2 SVGIG, per germline (reference sequence). The CDR3 covers 16 residues. Trimming removed 3 bases at V and 4 bases at J, with 21 bases between. The chain recombines TRBV30 with TRBJ1-1; D may be TRBD1 (5 bases). The sequence came from a woman between 45 and 60 years old with acute or convalescent COVID-19. The sample consisted of peripheral blood. CDR3: CAWSPPPPRDITEAFF. CDR3 nucleotide sequence: TGTGCCTGGAGCCCACCCCCTCCCAGGGATATCACTGAAGCTTTCTTT.